A single TCR beta chain is shown here with its context. This clonotype was seen a few times. Its antigen remains undetermined. Base qualities are not recorded, but no much larger clone differs from it by a single base. Per the germline V gene, LGHNA is the CDR1 and YSLEER is the CDR2. The CDR3 covers 17 residues, taking in both the cysteine and the phenylalanine. Only CDR3 DNA is held: 51 bases, read in frame from base 1. V sheds 0 bases and J sheds 6 bases, leaving 18 bases between their ends. Donors were 39 systemically healthy Caucasian individuals from Russia aged 6 to 90 years. Each donor gave approximately 9.4 milliliters of peripheral blood, drawn into EDTA-treated Vacutainer tubes. Ficoll-Paque density-gradient centrifugation was used to isolate PBMCs, with at least 6.5 million per sample. Trizol reagent was used to extract total RNA from the PBMCs, yielding at least 6 micrograms per sample. For every donor, an aliquot of PBMCs went through flow cytometry to measure the percentages of naive CD45RAhigh/CD27high T cells.

This sample is part of a study of blood T cells in healthy people across ages (dated by TCRdb to between 2014 and 2017). Broadly, across the study: Template switching captured roughly one uniquely barcoded TCR beta cDNA molecule per two T cells in model experiments. Donors of different ages were randomly distributed across sequencing lanes to avoid experimental bias. The donors were divided into four age groups: young (average around 17 years), middle-aged (about 39), aged (around 67) and long-lived (82). Using deep sequencing normalized with unique cDNA molecular identifiers, the study measured how TCR beta repertoire diversity changes with age. Using the same blood draw, the study looked at two additional independent replicas of 1 million unique cDNA reads for two donors, one aged 18 to 30 and the other aged 80 or older. Summary of the overall study and its limitations: Estimates of total diversity based on one million sequenced T cells were regarded as lower bounds and as underestimates. There was a strong correlation between observed TCR beta diversity and the percentage of naive T cells measured by flow cytometry. Since profiling was done on bulk unsorted PBMCs, naive and antigen-experienced compartments could not be conclusively compared. As age increased, observed TCR beta diversity per million T cells dropped in a roughly linear way, and a significant reduction was already evident by age 40. Donor CMV infection status was unknown, potentially confounding age-related changes in expanded clonotypes. Compared with the aged group, more naive CD4+ T cells, fewer expanded clones and increased TCR diversity were shown by the long-lived group, suggesting age selection.

The library was prepared using 5' RACE. TCRdb lists the instrument as Illumina HiSeq 2500. The second PCR ran for roughly 6 to 11 cycles and used a J-beta primer mix along with a sample-barcoded 5' primer. A template-switch 5' adaptor carrying 12 random nucleotides introduced a unique molecular identifier onto each TCR beta cDNA molecule. Each sample yielded at least 2.5 million CDR3-containing paired-end reads. All of the RNA was converted into first-strand cDNA using the Mint cDNA synthesis kit, with a TRBC-specific oligonucleotide serving as the primer. Following uracil-DNA glycosylase treatment, a first 18-cycle PCR with universal primers M1SS and BC2_uni_R was performed on all cDNA. The published analysis was carried out like this. Each sample was normalized by randomly selecting 1 million high-quality reads, each carrying a distinct molecular identifier. Reads with shared molecular identifiers were discarded instead of being binned into consensus sequences. MiTCR, with a Q25 quality threshold and the strictest error-elimination algorithm, was used for CDR3 identification, clonotype clustering and error correction. A nonparametric unseen species model with Euler transformation was used to estimate lower-bound total TCR beta diversity. The public reads were quality trimmed at Q25 with fastp and then assembled into clones with MiXCR by TCRdb, keeping productive beta chains. Each record represents a unique CDR3 protein, reported with the most common genes and DNA among its rows. TCRdb's processing, not the authors', yielded these V and J calls. This sample gives about 1.8 million distinct CDR3 sequences in total; 49% of them show up just once. The ten largest clones represent over 2% of the sample.

This receptor was identified in a woman aged 40 to 50 in good health. The rearranged segments are TRBV4-3 and TRBJ2-1; the D gene cannot be named for sure. Sequencing was performed on blood. The CDR3 in this case is CASSQDTALEGLNEQFF. The DNA reads TGCGCCAGCAGCCAAGATACCGCTCTAGAAGGTCTCAATGAGCAGTTCTTC.